The rows below give T cell receptor beta chains drawn from one sample of a study of blood T cell repertoires in COVID-19. TCRdb's copy holds only in-frame clones and misses some; the assay was immunoSEQ multiplex PCR. The table has approximately 200,000 clones, 75% to 85% seen once. Sequencing was performed on peripheral blood. The receptors stem from a woman aged 40 to 50 with COVID-19, enrolled during active disease. Both conserved end residues are part of each CDR3. The D gene is left open where the match is weak. Clone size, where shown, is once, few, many, or a class for clones that have expanded.

j_call clone_size d_call cdr3_length v_call cdr3_aa cdr3_nt
TRBJ2-7 few NA 14 TRBV7-2 CASSLQGSSYEQYF TGTGCCAGCAGCTTACAGGGGTCCTCCTACGAGCAGTACTTC
TRBJ2-1 NA NA 15 TRBV18 CASSPSDSSYNEQFF TGTGCCAGCTCACCGTCCGACAGTTCCTACAATGAGCAGTTCTTC
TRBJ2-5 NA TRBD2 13 TRBV11-2 CATSGGLQETQYF TGTGCCACCTCGGGAGGGCTACAAGAGACCCAGTACTTC
TRBJ2-1 NA NA 13 TRBV27 CASSLGTFNEQFF TGTGCCAGCAGTTTAGGCACCTTCAATGAGCAGTTCTTC
TRBJ1-6 NA TRBD1 17 TRBV2 CASSLRTGGLNNSPLHF TGTGCCAGCAGTCTAAGAACAGGGGGCCTAAATAATTCACCCCTCCACTTT
TRBJ2-7 NA TRBD2 15 TRBV5-1 CASSLGGGALYEQYF TGCGCCAGCAGTCTAGGCGGGGGAGCCTTATACGAGCAGTACTTC
TRBJ2-1 NA NA 15 TRBV5-5 CASSPNYRGGNEQFF TGTGCCAGCAGCCCTAACTACAGGGGAGGTAATGAGCAGTTCTTC
TRBJ2-3 once TRBD2 16 TRBV7-6 CASSLGLAGDADTQYF TGTGCCAGCAGCTTAGGACTAGCGGGAGACGCAGATACGCAGTATTTT
TRBJ1-4 NA NA 14 TRBV6-5 CASSSDSLNEKLFF TGTGCCAGCAGCTCCGACAGCCTTAATGAAAAACTGTTTTTT
TRBJ1-5 NA TRBD1 17 TRBV6-2/TRBV6-3 CASSYLTGGRGNQPQHF TGTGCCAGCAGTTACCTAACAGGGGGCCGTGGGAATCAGCCCCAGCATTTT
TRBJ2-1 NA TRBD1 15 TRBV5-1 CASSLRRTGDNEQFF TGCGCCAGCAGCTTGCGACGGACAGGAGACAATGAGCAGTTCTTC
TRBJ2-5 NA TRBD1 15 TRBV5-6 CASSLGQGAQETQYF TGTGCCAGCAGCTTGGGGCAGGGGGCGCAAGAGACCCAGTACTTC
TRBJ2-5 NA NA 11 TRBV30 CAWSPSGHQYF TGTGCCTGGAGTCCCTCGGGACACCAGTACTTC
TRBJ1-3 NA NA 17 TRBV5-4 CASSLDLSGPSGNTIYF TGTGCCAGCAGCCTCGATCTTTCAGGTCCTTCTGGAAACACCATATATTTT
TRBJ1-1 NA NA 18 TRBV10-3 CAISALEGLWFGRTEAFF TGTGCCATCAGTGCCCTCGAGGGATTGTGGTTCGGACGCACTGAAGCTTTCTTT
TRBJ2-3 NA TRBD1 16 TRBV14 CASSQDWGQGRIRQYF TGTGCCAGCAGCCAAGATTGGGGACAGGGGAGAATAAGGCAGTATTTT
TRBJ1-5 few NA 16 TRBV24-1 CATTGKGTESNQPQHF TGTGCCACTACAGGTAAGGGTACAGAGAGCAATCAGCCCCAGCATTTT
TRBJ2-1 once NA 12 TRBV5-4 CASSLGADEQFF TGTGCCAGCAGCTTGGGTGCGGATGAGCAGTTCTTC
TRBJ2-5 NA NA 18 TRBV4-1 CASSQDMGRAGKGETQYF TGCGCCAGCAGCCAAGATATGGGTAGGGCAGGGAAGGGAGAGACCCAGTACTTC
TRBJ2-3 NA NA 12 TRBV14 CASGAVRGTQYF TGTGCCAGCGGGGCGGTAAGGGGTACGCAGTATTTT
TRBJ2-1 NA TRBD2 15 TRBV27 CASSLSGTKDNEQFF TGTGCCAGCAGTTTATCGGGGACTAAGGACAATGAGCAGTTCTTC
TRBJ1-2 NA NA 13 TRBV10-3 CAISLMGLDGYTF TGTGCCATCAGTCTAATGGGACTTGATGGCTACACCTTC
TRBJ1-1 NA NA 13 TRBV7-9 CASIRTTESEAFF TGTGCCAGCATCCGAACGACAGAAAGTGAAGCTTTCTTT
TRBJ1-4 NA NA 14 TRBV4-2 CASSQSRVGEKLFF TGTGCCAGCAGCCAAAGCAGGGTGGGAGAAAAACTGTTTTTT
TRBJ2-7 NA TRBD2 14 TRBV10-1 CASIMLAGAYEQYF TGCGCCAGCATCATGCTAGCGGGAGCCTACGAGCAGTACTTC
TRBJ2-1 many TRBD2 15 TRBV4-2 CASSASGLGGGEQFF TGTGCCAGCAGCGCTAGCGGGCTCGGAGGGGGTGAGCAGTTCTTC
TRBJ2-6 once TRBD1 17 TRBV4-2 CASTGTGSLAGANVLTF TGTGCCAGCACCGGGACAGGGAGTTTGGCGGGGGCCAACGTCCTGACTTTC
TRBJ1-3 once NA 15 TRBV5-1 CASSPLPGWGNTIYF TGCGCCAGCAGCCCCCTTCCAGGGTGGGGAAACACCATATATTTT
TRBJ2-1 NA NA 14 TRBV7-2 CASSRLRTVNEQFF TGTGCCAGCAGCCGTCTTAGGACAGTCAATGAGCAGTTCTTC
TRBJ1-2 once TRBD1 15 TRBV3-1/TRBV3-2 CASTPWDRGDYGYTF TGTGCCAGCACCCCCTGGGACAGGGGGGACTATGGCTACACCTTC
TRBJ1-5 NA TRBD1 13 TRBV12-3/TRBV12-4 CASRARGPRAQHF TGTGCCAGCAGGGCTAGGGGGCCCCGGGCCCAGCATTTT
TRBJ2-3 NA NA 14 TRBV4-2 CASSRAVHTDTQYF TGTGCCAGCAGCCGAGCGGTACACACAGATACGCAGTATTTT
TRBJ1-4 NA NA 14 TRBV7-2 CASSLGVNNEKLFF TGTGCCAGCAGCCTCGGGGTCAATAATGAAAAACTGTTTTTT
TRBJ2-3 NA TRBD2 19 TRBV10-3 CAISESVGVSGGDRDTQYF TGTGCCATCAGTGAGTCGGTTGGAGTTAGCGGGGGAGACCGAGATACGCAGTATTTT
TRBJ2-2 NA TRBD1 19 TRBV4-1 CASSPPNLRTGKRSGELFF TGCGCCAGCAGCCCCCCCAACCTCCGGACAGGGAAAAGATCCGGGGAGCTGTTTTTT
TRBJ1-6 NA NA 14 TRBV5-4 CASSLDLEGSPLHF TGTGCCAGCAGCTTGGATTTAGAGGGTTCACCCCTCCACTTT
TRBJ2-3 NA NA 16 TRBV5-4 CASSLQLALGTDTQYF TGTGCCAGCAGCCTACAGCTAGCGCTGGGCACAGATACGCAGTATTTT
TRBJ2-1 once NA 12 TRBV9 CASSQTYNEQFF TGTGCCAGCAGTCAAACCTACAATGAGCAGTTCTTC
TRBJ2-5 NA NA 14 TRBV5-1 CASSFRGQPETQYF TGCGCCAGCAGCTTTAGGGGACAACCAGAGACCCAGTACTTC
TRBJ1-2 NA NA 15 TRBV5-6 CASSFLEPKNYGYTF TGTGCCAGCAGCTTCCTCGAGCCAAAAAACTATGGCTACACCTTC
TRBJ1-6 NA NA 13 TRBV3-1/TRBV3-2 CASSQKTVSPLHF TGTGCCAGCAGCCAAAAAACTGTATCACCCCTCCACTTT
TRBJ2-3 NA TRBD2 18 TRBV11-3 CASSPGASGRAQRDTQYF TGTGCCAGCAGCCCAGGGGCTAGCGGGAGGGCGCAGAGAGATACGCAGTATTTT
TRBJ1-5 NA NA 16 TRBV6-5 CASSYGGDVGNQPQHF TGTGCCAGCAGTTACGGGGGGGATGTGGGCAATCAGCCCCAGCATTTT
TRBJ1-1 NA NA 13 TRBV29-1 CSFSRAMNTEAFF TGCAGCTTCTCCAGGGCTATGAACACTGAAGCTTTCTTT
TRBJ1-1 NA NA 12 TRBV7-9 CASSLGVAEAFF TGTGCCAGCAGCCTGGGAGTGGCTGAAGCTTTCTTT
TRBJ1-3 NA NA 13 TRBV25-1 CASGRGGGNTIYF TGTGCCTCCGGGAGGGGGGGAGGAAACACCATATATTTT
TRBJ1-2 NA NA 12 TRBV19 CASSRVNYGYTF TGTGCCAGTAGTCGGGTGAACTATGGCTACACCTTC
TRBJ1-1 NA NA 13 TRBV5-1 CASSALHRAEAFF TGCGCCAGCAGCGCCCTACATCGGGCTGAAGCTTTCTTT
TRBJ2-5 NA NA 15 TRBV3-1/TRBV3-2 CASSWAGAPMETQYF TGTGCCAGCAGCTGGGCGGGGGCCCCAATGGAGACCCAGTACTTC
TRBJ2-1 NA TRBD1 15 TRBV11-3 CASSLGQGNYNEQFF TGTGCCAGCAGCTTGGGACAGGGAAACTACAATGAGCAGTTCTTC